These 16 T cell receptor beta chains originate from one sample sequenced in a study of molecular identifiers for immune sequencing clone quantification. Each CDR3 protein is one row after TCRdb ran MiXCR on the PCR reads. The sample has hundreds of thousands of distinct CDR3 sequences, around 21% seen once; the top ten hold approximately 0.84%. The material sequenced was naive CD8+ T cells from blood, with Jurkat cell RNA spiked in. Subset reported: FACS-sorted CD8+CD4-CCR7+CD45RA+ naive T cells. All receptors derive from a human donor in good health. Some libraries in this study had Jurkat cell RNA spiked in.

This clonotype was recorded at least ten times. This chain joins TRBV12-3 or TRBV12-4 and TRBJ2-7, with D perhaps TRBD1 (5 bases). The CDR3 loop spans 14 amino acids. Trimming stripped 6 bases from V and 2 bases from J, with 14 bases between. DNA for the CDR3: TGTGCCAGCAGGGGTTCAGGGAAACCCTACGAGCAGTACTTC. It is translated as CASRGSGKPYEQYF.

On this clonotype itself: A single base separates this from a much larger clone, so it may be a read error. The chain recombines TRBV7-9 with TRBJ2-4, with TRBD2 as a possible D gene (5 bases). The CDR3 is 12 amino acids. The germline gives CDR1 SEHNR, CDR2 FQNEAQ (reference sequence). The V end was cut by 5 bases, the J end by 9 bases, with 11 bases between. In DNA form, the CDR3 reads TGTGCCAGCAGCACACGGGAAAGCATTCAGTACTTC. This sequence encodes CASSTRESIQYF.

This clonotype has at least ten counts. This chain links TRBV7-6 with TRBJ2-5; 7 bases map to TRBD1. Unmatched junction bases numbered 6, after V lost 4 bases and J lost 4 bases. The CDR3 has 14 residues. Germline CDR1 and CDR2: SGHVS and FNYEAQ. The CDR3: CASSSVTGVETQYF. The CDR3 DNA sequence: TGTGCCAGCAGCTCCGTTACAGGGGTAGAGACCCAGTACTTC.

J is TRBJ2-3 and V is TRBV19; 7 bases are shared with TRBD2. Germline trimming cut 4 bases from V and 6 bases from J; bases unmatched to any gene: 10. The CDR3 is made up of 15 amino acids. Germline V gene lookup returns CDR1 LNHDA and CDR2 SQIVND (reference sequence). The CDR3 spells CASSTPGGREDTQYF. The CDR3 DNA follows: TGTGCCAGTAGTACCCCCGGCGGGAGAGAGGATACGCAGTATTTT. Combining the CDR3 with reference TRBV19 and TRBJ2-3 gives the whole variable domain DGGITQSPKYLFRKEGQNVTLSCEQNLNHDAMYWYRQDPGQGLRLIYYSQIVNDFQKGDIAEGYSVSREKKESFPLTVTSAQKNPTAFYLCASSTPGGREDTQYFGPGTRLTVL.

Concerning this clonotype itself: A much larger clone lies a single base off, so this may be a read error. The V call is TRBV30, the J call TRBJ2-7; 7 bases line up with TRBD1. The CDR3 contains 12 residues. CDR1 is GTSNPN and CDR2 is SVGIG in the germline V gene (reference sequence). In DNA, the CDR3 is TGTGCCTGGAGTGTAGGGGGCTACGAGCATTACTTC. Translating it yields CAWSVGGYEHYF.

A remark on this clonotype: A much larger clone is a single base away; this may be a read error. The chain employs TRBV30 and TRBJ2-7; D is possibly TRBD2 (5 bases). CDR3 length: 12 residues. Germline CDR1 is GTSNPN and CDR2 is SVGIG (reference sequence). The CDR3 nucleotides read TGTGCCTGGAGGGGAGACTCCTACAAGCAGTACTTC. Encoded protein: CAWRGDSYKQYF.

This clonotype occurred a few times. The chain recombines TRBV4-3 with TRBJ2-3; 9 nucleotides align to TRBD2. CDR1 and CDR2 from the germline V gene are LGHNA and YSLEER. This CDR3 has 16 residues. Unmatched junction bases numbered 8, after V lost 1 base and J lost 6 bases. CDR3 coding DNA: TGCGCCAGCAGCCAAGGCGGGGGGGTAGGCGGGGATACGCAGTATTTT. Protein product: CASSQGGGVGGDTQYF.

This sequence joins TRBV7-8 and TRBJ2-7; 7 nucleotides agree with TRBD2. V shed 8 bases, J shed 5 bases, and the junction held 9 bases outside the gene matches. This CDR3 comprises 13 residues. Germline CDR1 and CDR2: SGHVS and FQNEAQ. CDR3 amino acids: CASLDGRDDEQYF. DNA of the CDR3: TGTGCCAGCTTAGATGGGAGGGACGACGAGCAGTACTTC.

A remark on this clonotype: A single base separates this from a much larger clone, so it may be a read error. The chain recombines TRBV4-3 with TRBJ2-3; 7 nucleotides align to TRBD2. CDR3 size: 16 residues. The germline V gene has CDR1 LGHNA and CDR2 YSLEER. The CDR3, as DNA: TGCGCCAGCAGCCAAGATTTGGCGGGAGTGGTAGATACGCGGTATTTT. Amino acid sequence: CASSQDLAGVVDTRYF.

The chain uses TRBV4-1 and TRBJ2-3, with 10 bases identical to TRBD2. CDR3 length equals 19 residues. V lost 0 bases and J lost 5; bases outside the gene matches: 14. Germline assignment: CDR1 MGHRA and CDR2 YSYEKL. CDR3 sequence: CASSQDKATSGQSIDTQYF. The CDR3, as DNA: TGCGCCAGCAGCCAAGATAAAGCGACTAGCGGGCAATCGATAGATACGCAGTATTTT.

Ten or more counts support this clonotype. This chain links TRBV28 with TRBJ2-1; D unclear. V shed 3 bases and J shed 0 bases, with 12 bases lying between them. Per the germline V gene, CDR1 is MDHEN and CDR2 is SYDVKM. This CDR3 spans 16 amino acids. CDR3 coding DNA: TGTGCCAGCAGTTTCCCCACGGAGAGCTCCTACAATGAGCAGTTCTTC. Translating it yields CASSFPTESSYNEQFF.

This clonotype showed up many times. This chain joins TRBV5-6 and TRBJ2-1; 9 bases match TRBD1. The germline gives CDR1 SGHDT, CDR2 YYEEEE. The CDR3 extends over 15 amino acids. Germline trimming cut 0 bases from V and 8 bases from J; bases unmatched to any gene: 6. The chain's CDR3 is CASSLAGQGYYEQFF. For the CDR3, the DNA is TGTGCCAGCAGCTTGGCGGGACAGGGATATTATGAGCAGTTCTTC.

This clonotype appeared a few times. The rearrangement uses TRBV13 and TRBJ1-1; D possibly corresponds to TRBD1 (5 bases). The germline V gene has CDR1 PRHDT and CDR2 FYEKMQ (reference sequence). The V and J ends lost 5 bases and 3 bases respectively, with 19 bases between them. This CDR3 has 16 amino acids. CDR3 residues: CASSRGVGQFDTEAFF. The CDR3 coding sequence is TGTGCCAGCAGCCGCGGGGTGGGGCAGTTCGACACTGAAGCTTTCTTT. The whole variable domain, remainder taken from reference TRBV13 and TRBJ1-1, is AAGVIQSPRHLIKEKRETATLKCYPIPRHDTVYWYQQGPGQDPQFLISFYEKMQSDKGSIPDRFSAQQFSDYHSELNMSSLELGDSALYFCASSRGVGQFDTEAFFGQGTRLTVV.

CDR3 loop: CASSQFTTDTQYF. The CDR3 bases are TGTGCCAGCAGCCAATTTACTACCGATACGCAGTATTTT. The chain couples TRBV3-1 to TRBJ2-3, with D unresolved. This CDR3 has 13 residues. The V end was cut by 2 bases, the J end by 6 bases, with 9 bases between. CDR1 and CDR2 (germline): LGHDT, YNNKEL (reference sequence).

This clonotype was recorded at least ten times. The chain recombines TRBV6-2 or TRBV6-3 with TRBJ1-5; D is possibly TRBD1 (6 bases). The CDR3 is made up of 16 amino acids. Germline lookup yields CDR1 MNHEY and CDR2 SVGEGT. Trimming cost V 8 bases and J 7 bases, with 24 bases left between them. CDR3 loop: CASGTRKSGARQPQHF. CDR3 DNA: TGTGCCAGCGGCACGAGGAAGTCAGGGGCAAGACAGCCCCAGCATTTT.

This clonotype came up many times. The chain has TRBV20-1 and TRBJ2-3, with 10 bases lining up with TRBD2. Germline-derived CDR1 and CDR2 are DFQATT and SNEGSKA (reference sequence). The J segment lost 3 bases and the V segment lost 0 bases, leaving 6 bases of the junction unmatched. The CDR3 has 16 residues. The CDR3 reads CSARDLLAGLTDTQYF. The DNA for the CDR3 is TGCAGTGCTAGAGATCTACTAGCGGGATTGACAGATACGCAGTATTTT.